This T cell receptor beta chain was identified during a study of T cells in Graves' hyperthyroidism and ophthalmopathy. Study-wide background: Blood was drawn when the patient was first diagnosed and still untreated.

Study-wide findings and caveats: With a median lead of around 5.9 months before onset, the model predicted ophthalmopathy.

This clonotype came up many times. What it recognizes is unknown. Amplified regions were TCR beta CDR3 sequences from RNA transcripts. TCR CDR3 underwent first-round RT-PCR with the HTBI primer set. TCRdb re-analysed the multiplex PCR reads in MiXCR, keeping a single row per CDR3 protein. Altogether hundreds of thousands of distinct CDR3 sequences are present, 14% to 15% being singletons, with the ten largest covering approximately 32%. Germline lookup yields CDR1 DFQATT and CDR2 SNEGSKA (reference sequence). Trimming took off 5 bases at V and 2 bases at J, with 17 bases between the two ends. CDR3 length: 15 residues.

What was sequenced was blood. The chain has TRBV20-1 and TRBJ2-3, with D unresolved. The origin of this receptor is a woman aged 25 to 39 with Graves' hyperthyroidism. CDR3 sequence (DNA): TGCAGTGCTCCCCCCAGCGACCGGGTCACAGATACGCAGTATTTT. Protein sequence: CSAPPSDRVTDTQYF.